These 8 T cell receptor beta chains share one sample of origin, sequenced in a study of low-dose radiotherapy and immunotherapy resistance in tumors. Both TCRalpha and TCRbeta chains were reverse transcribed with V-gene-specific primers. Using a constant-region primer together with a V-primer adapter, TCRs were subjected to about 20 PCR cycles of amplification. One entry per CDR3 protein, called by TCRdb with MiXCR from the reads. Altogether 85,000 to 95,000 distinct CDR3 sequences are present, 20% to 25% being singletons, with the ten largest covering about 13%. As for time point: after trial treatment. Treatment meaning: LDRT plus nivolumab, ipilimumab, low-dose cyclophosphamide and aspirin (RACIN trial). The input for sequencing was PBMCs, taken after low-dose radiotherapy plus immunotherapy. The receptors were sampled from a female donor with ovarian cancer.

This clonotype was seen ten or more times. The chain joins TRBV12-5 to TRBJ2-5; TRBD1 matches 7 bases. The germline CDR1 and CDR2 sequences are LGHNT and FRNRAP. This CDR3 spans 14 amino acids. Unmatched junction bases numbered 1, after V lost 3 bases and J lost 0 bases. CDR3 sequence: CASGLQGYQETQYF. CDR3 bases: TGTGCTAGTGGTTTACAGGGGTACCAAGAGACCCAGTACTTC.

This clonotype was recorded once. The chain recombines TRBV10-3 with TRBJ1-2; D remains unclear. This CDR3 comprises 14 residues. The germline V and J ends were trimmed by 0 bases and 4 bases, with 9 bases remaining between them. Germline CDR1 reads ENHRY; CDR2 reads SYGVKD. The CDR3 here is CAISESGGIYGYTF. In DNA form, the CDR3 reads TGTGCCATCAGTGAGTCCGGAGGGATCTATGGCTACACCTTC.

This clonotype occurred many times. The J gene is TRBJ2-5, the V gene TRBV5-8; TRBD1 matches at 9 bases. This CDR3 is built from 15 residues. Germline V gene lookup returns CDR1 SGHTS and CDR2 YDEGEE. V gave up 3 bases and J gave up 2 bases; unmatched junction bases: 5. The CDR3 nucleotides read TGTGCCAGCAGCTCCGGGACAGGGCAACAAGAGACCCAGTACTTC. It encodes CASSSGTGQQETQYF.

Ten or more counts support this clonotype. CDR3 coding DNA: TGTGCCAGCAAGCAGGGGGCAAGGAGGGAGCTGTTTTTT. Its translation: CASKQGARRELFF. The chain is built from TRBV2 and TRBJ2-2, with 8 bases fitting TRBD1. V lost 7 bases, J lost 9 bases, and 7 bases stayed unmatched. This CDR3 has 13 amino acids. Per the germline V gene, CDR1 is SNHLY and CDR2 is FYNNEI.

Details on this clonotype: This sequence is one base from a far larger clone and is likely a read error. The chain recombines TRBV5-6 with TRBJ2-1, with unresolved D. Germline assignment: CDR1 SGHDT and CDR2 YYEEEE. The CDR3 sequence is 14 residues long. V lost 4 bases to trimming and J lost 10 bases, with 18 bases between them. The CDR3 DNA reads TGTGCCAGCAGCGAAACCAGTGAACCCTACGAGCAGTTCTTC. Translation: CASSETSEPYEQFF.

This clonotype was detected many times. The chain employs TRBV10-3 and TRBJ2-1; 7 bases agree with TRBD1. CDR1 ENHRY and CDR2 SYGVKD come from the germline V gene. V was pared by 1 base and J by 2 bases, with 11 bases of the junction left unmatched. This CDR3 region has 18 residues. The CDR3 DNA reads as TGTGCCATCAGTGAGTTGAGGGGCAGACAGGGCACCTACAATGAGCAGTTCTTC. Its translation is CAISELRGRQGTYNEQFF.

This clonotype was picked up many times. This chain connects TRBV9 to TRBJ1-2; D perhaps matches TRBD1 (5 bases). The germline V gene encodes CDR1 SGDLS and CDR2 YYNGEE. Trimming removed 5 bases at V and 5 bases at J, with 13 bases between. CDR3 size: 13 residues. This CDR3 is CASRSTAPYGYTF. As DNA, the CDR3 is TGTGCCAGCAGGTCGACAGCACCTTATGGCTACACCTTC. The variable domain in full, completed from reference TRBV9 and TRBJ1-2, reads DSGVTQTPKHLITATGQRVTLRCSPRSGDLSVYWYQQSLDQGLQFLIQYYNGEERAKGNILERFSAQQFPDLHSELNLSSLELGDSALYFCASRSTAPYGYTFGSGTRLTVV.

There are many counts of this clonotype. V is TRBV20-1 and J is TRBJ2-7; unclear D gene. Germline V lookup: CDR1 DFQATT, CDR2 SNEGSKA (reference sequence). V lost 5 bases and J lost 3, with 14 bases in between. The CDR3 is 13 residues long. CDR3: CSASALGSYEQYF. CDR3 bases: TGCAGTGCTTCTGCCTTAGGTAGCTACGAGCAGTACTTC.